This record looks at one T cell receptor beta chain sequence and its context. The entry originates in a study of blood T cell repertoires in COVID-19. Overall study: The origin of the acute and convalescent COVID-19 samples was the United States, Italy and Spain. Sources were T cells, B-cell-depleted T cells, or PBMCs; the material itself was cDNA or gDNA.

Methods used by the authors: Amplification of reference gene primers provided the estimated nucleated cell counts. Sequenced by immunoSEQ multiplex PCR; TCRdb stores in-frame clones only, minus some. V and J calls and clone size come straight from that table; D and trimming were deduced from the DNA. The sample has around 86,000 clones, around 85% seen once. Trimming shortened V by 5 bases and J by 9 bases, and 20 bases separated the two germline ends. Germline-derived CDR1 and CDR2 are MDHEN and SYDVKM. The CDR3 spans 14 residues. The chain uses TRBV28 and TRBJ2-7, with D unclear. The material sequenced was peripheral blood. This receptor was identified in a human donor in a cohort sampled during active COVID-19. The CDR3 protein is CASSTDPTQVGQYF. CDR3 coding DNA: TGTGCCAGCAGTACAGACCCAACCCAAGTCGGGCAGTACTTC.